This note documents a single TCR beta chain sequence. These data belong to a study of blood T cell repertoires in COVID-19. Source study methods: Amplified reference gene primers provided the basis for estimating nucleated cell counts. Some clones are missing from TCRdb's copy, which holds only in-frame ones; the method was immunoSEQ multiplex PCR. V, J and clone size are those of that table, while D and trimming were read from the DNA. The sample has around 95,000 clones, 70% to 90% seen once. V shed 3 bases and J shed 4 bases, with 12 bases lying between them. The CDR3 runs to 14 residues. Germline lookup yields CDR1 LNHDA and CDR2 SQIVND (reference sequence).

The clonotype comes from a man aged 45 to 65 with active or convalescent COVID-19. The rearrangement joins TRBV19 to TRBJ1-2; D possibly corresponds to TRBD1 (5 bases). Sample: peripheral blood. The CDR3 spells CASSIPTGAYGYTF. CDR3 sequence (DNA): TGTGCCAGTAGTATCCCAACAGGAGCCTATGGCTACACCTTC. Full variable domain (remainder filled in from reference TRBV19 and TRBJ1-2): DGGITQSPKYLFRKEGQNVTLSCEQNLNHDAMYWYRQDPGQGLRLIYYSQIVNDFQKGDIAEGYSVSREKKESFPLTVTSAQKNPTAFYLCASSIPTGAYGYTFGSGTRLTVV.